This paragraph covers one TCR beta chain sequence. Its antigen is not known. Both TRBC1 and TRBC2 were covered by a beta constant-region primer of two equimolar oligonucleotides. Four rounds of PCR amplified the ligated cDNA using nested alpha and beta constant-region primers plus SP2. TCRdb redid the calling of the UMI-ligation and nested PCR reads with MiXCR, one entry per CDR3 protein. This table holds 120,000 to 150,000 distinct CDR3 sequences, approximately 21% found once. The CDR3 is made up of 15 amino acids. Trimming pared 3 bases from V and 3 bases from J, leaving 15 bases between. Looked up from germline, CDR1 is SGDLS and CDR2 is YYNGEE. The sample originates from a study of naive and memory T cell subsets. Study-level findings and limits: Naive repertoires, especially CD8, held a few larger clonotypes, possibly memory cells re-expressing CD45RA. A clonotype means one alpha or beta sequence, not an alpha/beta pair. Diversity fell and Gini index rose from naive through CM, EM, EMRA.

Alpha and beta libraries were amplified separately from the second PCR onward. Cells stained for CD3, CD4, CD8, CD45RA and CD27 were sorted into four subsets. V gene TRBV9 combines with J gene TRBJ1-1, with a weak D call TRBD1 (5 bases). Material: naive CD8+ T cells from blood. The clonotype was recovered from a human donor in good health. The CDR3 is CASSGGGGQDTEAFF. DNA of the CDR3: TGTGCCAGCAGCGGGGGGGGAGGCCAGGACACTGAAGCTTTCTTT.